This T cell receptor beta chain emerged from a study of graft-versus-host responses after intestinal transplantation (dated by TCRdb to the early 2020s). About the full investigation: Multivisceral, liver-intestinal, or isolated intestinal transplants were received by the recipients. Anti-thymocyte globulin induction was given to all recipients, followed by maintenance tacrolimus and steroids for approximately 3 years. Bulk TCR-beta CDR3 sequencing was used to track graft-versus-host and host-versus-graft alloreactive T cell clones in the graft, circulation and bone marrow after intestinal transplantation. Alloreactive clones were identified by sequencing pre-transplant mixed lymphocyte reaction products and comparing them with unstimulated pre-transplant donor and recipient T cells. A cohort of 20 to 25 intestinal transplant recipients, including one retransplant, was enrolled, and a few patients lacking pretransplant specimens were excluded. A peak of at least 4% donor T cells among recipient peripheral blood mononuclear cells was the definition used for donor T cell macrochimerism. Rather than being sequenced by the commercial service, samples from a few later patients were sequenced in-house on an Illumina MiSeq and processed with MiXCR. Paper-wide results and their limitations: Early after transplant, declines in HvG clones were associated with peak levels of circulating GvH clones. Conclusions were limited by the relatively low number and heterogeneity of intestinal transplant patients. GvH clones were found in recipient bone marrow, and some of the GvH clones appeared earlier in ileal mucosa or blood, which is consistent with an intestinal mucosal origin. Patients with donor T cell macrochimerism had high GvH to HvG T cell clonal ratios in their allografts.

The library was built by means of the immunoSEQ multiplex PCR assay. In most patients, genomic DNA was isolated using the Qiagen DNeasy Blood and Tissue Kit and sent frozen to Adaptive Biotechnologies for TCR sequencing. For most patients, genomic DNA was subjected to high-throughput TCR-beta CDR3 sequencing by Adaptive Biotechnologies. In the authors' own workflow: TCR sequencing data were retrieved from Adaptive's ImmunoSEQ software for 15 to 20 patients, whereas a few other patients were processed with MiXCR and VDJtools. To correct CD4 versus CD8 sorting errors, any sequence found in both subsets at a frequency ratio below 5:1 was removed. CDR3 nucleotide sequences shared by donor and recipient were removed because the origin of these sequences could not be assigned. At least 2-fold expansion over unstimulated cells and a minimum CFSE-low frequency of 0.002% (template counts) or 0.001% (read counts) were required for clones to be classified as alloreactive. Clones were considered mappable if detected in sequenced pre-transplant spleen, lymph node, or MLR CFSE-low populations of the donor or recipient. Cumulative frequency of alloreactive clones was calculated as a percentage of all sequences weighted by copy number. Drawn from immuneACCESS, this table holds only the in-frame rearrangements with V and J called that TCRdb kept. Clones are partly lost; checked studies trace under half to an unresolved V gene and leave the rest unexplained. The D gene and trimming were derived from the DNA, and the V and J assignments and clone size from that table. The sample table holds over 100,000 clones, of which 90% to 95% were seen once. The ten biggest clones cover more than 0.1% of the sample.

Regarding this clone: The antigen it binds to is not known. Qualities for individual bases were not recorded, and no much larger clone is one base off.

The sample's time point label is to be understood as: cells obtained before transplantation from donor or recipient. CD3+CD4+ and CD3+CD8+ populations were FACS-sorted from unstimulated pre-transplant donor and recipient cells taken from spleen or lymph nodes. There are 16 amino acids in the CDR3, from cysteine to phenylalanine inclusive. Only CDR3 DNA remains: 48 bases, in frame from the first base. Trimming removed 4 bases from V and 5 bases from J; the gene matches leave 8 bases unexplained. CDR1 and CDR2 are drawn from the germline V gene: SGHRS, YFSETQ. The material sequenced was unstimulated CD4+ T cells sorted from spleen or lymph node cells, taken before intestinal transplant. This chain is built from TRBV5-1 and TRBJ2-2; 10 junctional bases match TRBD1. This receptor was obtained from a human donor who received an intestinal transplant. The CDR3 in this case is CASSPGTGERTGELFF. The sequenced DNA is TGCGCCAGCAGCCCAGGGACAGGGGAGAGAACCGGGGAGCTGTTTTTT.